Detailed here is one TCR beta chain. Profiling relied on immunoSEQ multiplex PCR, and the TCRdb table lists in-frame clones only, not all of them. The sample includes 120,000 or so clones, nearly 90% of them seen just once. In germline, CDR1 is SGHRS, CDR2 YFSETQ. The CDR3 spans 14 residues. V lost 3 bases to trimming and J lost 8 bases; unmatched junction nucleotides: 8. The data originate from a study of blood T cell repertoires in COVID-19. The sequenced sample consisted of peripheral blood. The genes are TRBV5-1 and TRBJ2-7; 10 bases match TRBD1. This receptor was obtained from a woman older than 75 with acute or convalescent COVID-19. The CDR3 sequence: CASSWGQGFKKQYF. The CDR3 DNA follows: TGCGCCAGCAGCTGGGGACAGGGGTTTAAGAAGCAGTACTTC.